These 28 T cell receptor beta chains were all obtained from the same sample, sequenced in a study of T cell changes during pregnancy in multiple sclerosis. Some clones are missing from TCRdb's copy, which holds only in-frame ones; the method was immunoSEQ multiplex PCR. The sample lists some 100,000 clones; more than 85% were seen once. The input for sequencing was peripheral blood, taken in the second trimester of pregnancy. These receptors were obtained from a female donor with multiple sclerosis, enrolled in a pregnancy study.

V is TRBV6-5 and J is TRBJ2-5, with D tentatively TRBD2 (5 bases). V was clipped by 0 bases and J by 5 bases, with 13 bases between them. The CDR3 loop spans 15 amino acids. CDR1 and CDR2 from the germline V gene are MNHEY and SVGAGI. The CDR3 reads CASSYSSHRGETQYF. CDR3 DNA: TGTGCCAGCAGTTACTCGAGCCACCGGGGTGAGACCCAGTACTTC.

This clone was counted between two and nine times. This chain joins TRBV18 and TRBJ1-1; the D is unclear. This CDR3 contains 14 residues. V shed 6 bases and J shed 1 base, with 12 bases lying between them. Germline assignment: CDR1 KGHSH and CDR2 LQKENI. CDR3: CASSQQQTNTEAFF. CDR3 nucleotides: TGTGCCAGCTCCCAACAACAAACGAACACTGAAGCTTTCTTT.

The chain carries TRBV6-1 and TRBJ1-5; tentatively, D is TRBD1 (6 bases). The CDR3 consists of 15 residues. Trimming pared 1 base from V and 5 bases from J, leaving 12 bases between. Germline V gives CDR1 MNHNS, CDR2 SASEGT. CDR3 nucleotide sequence: TGTGCCAGCAGTGAAGGGACAGCTACTTATCAGCCCCAGCATTTT. Translation: CASSEGTATYQPQHF.

The J gene is TRBJ2-2, the V gene TRBV9; 8 positions match TRBD1. Germline V lookup: CDR1 SGDLS, CDR2 YYNGEE. This CDR3 is built from 16 residues. The junction had 6 bases not matched to a gene; V was cut back by 4 bases and J by 1 base. CDR3 nucleotides: TGTGCCAGCAGCACAGGGGGACTGGGGAACACCGGGGAGCTGTTTTTT. The encoded protein is CASSTGGLGNTGELFF.

The chain couples TRBV14 to TRBJ2-3, with D possibly being TRBD1 (6 bases). Between the trimmed V and J ends, which lost 3 bases and 0 bases, there was a span of 10 bases. The germline V gene encodes CDR1 SGHDN and CDR2 FVKESK. The CDR3 sequence is 15 residues long. CDR3 residues: CASSHWTASTDTQYF. DNA of the CDR3: TGTGCCAGCAGCCACTGGACAGCCAGCACAGATACGCAGTATTTT.

The chain uses TRBV5-1 and TRBJ2-3; maybe TRBD1 (5 bases). CDR1 and CDR2 from the germline V gene are SGHRS and YFSETQ. With 1 base removed from V and 5 bases from J, the gap between germline ends came to 14 bases. The CDR3 is made up of 15 amino acids. The CDR3 reads CASSLRAGLGDTQYF. The DNA for the CDR3 is TGCGCCAGCAGCTTGAGGGCAGGGTTGGGAGATACGCAGTATTTT. Combining the CDR3 with reference TRBV5-1 and TRBJ2-3 gives the whole variable domain KAGVTQTPRYLIKTRGQQVTLSCSPISGHRSVSWYQQTPGQGLQFLFEYFSETQRNKGNFPGRFSGRQFSNSRSEMNVSTLELGDSALYLCASSLRAGLGDTQYFGPGTRLTVL.

V is TRBV2 and J is TRBJ1-4; no reliable D call. Per germline, CDR1 SNHLY and CDR2 FYNNEI. The CDR3 has 16 residues. V was shortened by 6 bases and J by 0 bases, with 14 bases between the two germline ends. The CDR3 sequence: CASRAYRVATNEKLFF. The CDR3 DNA reads as TGTGCCAGCAGGGCGTACCGGGTGGCAACTAATGAAAAACTGTTTTTT.

This clone was picked up a small number of times. The chain carries TRBV9 and TRBJ1-1; D remains ambiguous. The germline gives CDR1 SGDLS, CDR2 YYNGEE. The CDR3 runs 14 residues. The germline V and J ends were trimmed by 0 bases and 5 bases, with 11 bases remaining between them. The CDR3 is CASSVGPMRTEAFF. The DNA for the CDR3 is TGTGCCAGCAGCGTAGGTCCCATGCGGACTGAAGCTTTCTTT.

This sequence joins TRBV5-1 and TRBJ2-2, with 7 bases fitting TRBD2. Trimming at V came to 3 bases and at J to 4 bases, leaving 6 bases not matched to a gene. Germline loops: CDR1 SGHRS, CDR2 YFSETQ. The CDR3 sequence is 15 residues long. The CDR3: CASSYLGGGTGELFF. In DNA, the CDR3 is TGCGCCAGCAGCTATCTCGGCGGGGGCACCGGGGAGCTGTTTTTT.

The J gene is TRBJ2-2, the V gene TRBV7-6; D might be TRBD2 (6 bases). The length of the CDR3 is 15 residues. Germline-derived CDR1 and CDR2 are SGHVS and FNYEAQ. V dropped 8 bases and J dropped 4 bases, with 17 bases sitting between them. This CDR3 is CASSPGTESTGELFF. In DNA, the CDR3 is TGTGCCAGCTCGCCCGGGACTGAGTCCACCGGGGAGCTGTTTTTT.

J is TRBJ2-1 and V is TRBV7-2; 9 bases fit TRBD2. V was clipped by 5 bases and J by 7 bases; unmatched bases: 12. The germline V gene has CDR1 SGHTA and CDR2 FQGNSA. The CDR3 is 16 amino acids. CDR3 coding DNA: TGTGCCAGCAGCCGAGCCAGGACTAGCGCCGCTAATGAGCAGTTCTTC. Translation gives CASSRARTSAANEQFF.

CDR3 sequence: CASSFLGSGGPSKQYF. The CDR3 DNA follows: TGTGCCAGCAGCTTCCTCGGGTCCGGAGGGCCCTCGAAGCAGTACTTC. The chain links TRBV28 to TRBJ2-7; D might be TRBD2 (6 bases). The CDR3 spans 16 residues. Trimming took 6 bases from V and 8 from J, leaving 26 bases between them. CDR1 is MDHEN and CDR2 is SYDVKM in the germline V gene.

The V call is TRBV19, the J call TRBJ2-3; perhaps TRBD2 as D (5 bases). With 6 bases removed from V and 7 bases from J, the gap between germline ends came to 17 bases. CDR1 and CDR2 (germline): LNHDA, SQIVND (reference sequence). The CDR3 extends over 14 amino acids. Here the CDR3 reads CASSRLSGGYTQYF. CDR3 bases: TGTGCCAGTAGCAGACTATCTGGAGGCTATACGCAGTATTTT.

The chain is built from TRBV7-2 and TRBJ2-7; 8 nucleotides match TRBD2. The CDR3 is made up of 15 amino acids. Germline CDR1 and CDR2: SGHTA and FQGNSA. Losses at the gene ends were 3 bases for V and 1 base for J; bases not matched to a gene: 5. CDR3 coding DNA: TGTGCCAGCAGCTTTAGCGGGGCTCGGTCCTACGAGCAGTACTTC. This sequence encodes CASSFSGARSYEQYF. The full variable domain, with the rest looked up from reference TRBV7-2 and TRBJ2-7, is GAGVSQSPSNKVTEKGKDVELRCDPISGHTALYWYRQSLGQGLEFLIYFQGNSAPDKSGLPSDRFSAERTGGSVSTLTIQRTQQEDSAVYLCASSFSGARSYEQYFGPGTRLTVT.

This chain joins TRBV14 and TRBJ2-5; possibly TRBD2 for D (5 bases). The CDR3 totals 15 residues. Germline assignment: CDR1 SGHDN and CDR2 FVKESK. Trimming took off 1 base at V and 0 bases at J, with 9 bases between the two ends. The CDR3 reads CASSQGGAHQETQYF. CDR3 bases: TGTGCCAGCAGCCAAGGGGGAGCACACCAAGAGACCCAGTACTTC. Using reference TRBV14 and TRBJ2-5 for the parts outside the CDR3, the full variable domain is EAGVTQFPSHSVIEKGQTVTLRCDPISGHDNLYWYRRVMGKEIKFLLHFVKESKQDESGMPNNRFLAERTGGTYSTLKVQPAELEDSGVYFCASSQGGAHQETQYFGPGTRLLVL.

The CDR3 region is CATSRGRYYEQYF. CDR3 bases: TGTGCCACCTCAAGGGGCCGGTACTACGAGCAGTACTTC. The rearrangement joins TRBV6-6 to TRBJ2-7, with D possibly TRBD1 on 5 matching bases. The CDR3 covers 13 residues. The germline V and J ends were trimmed by 10 bases and 3 bases, with 16 bases remaining between them. Germline V gives CDR1 MNHNY, CDR2 SVGAGI (reference sequence).

J is TRBJ2-5 and V is TRBV5-1; D perhaps matches TRBD1 (6 bases). The germline gives CDR1 SGHRS, CDR2 YFSETQ. The CDR3 has 14 residues. V was pared by 0 bases and J by 2 bases, with 8 bases between. CDR3 in amino acids: CASSLAGQQETQYF. The CDR3 nucleotides read TGCGCCAGCAGCTTGGCGGGACAACAAGAGACCCAGTACTTC.

V is TRBV30 and J is TRBJ2-3, with 14 bases identical to TRBD2. CDR1 GTSNPN and CDR2 SVGIG come from the germline V gene (reference sequence). The length of the CDR3 is 15 residues. With V trimmed by 4 bases and J by 5 bases, 5 bases remained unmatched. CDR3 protein: CAWNKGLAGVDTQYF. Written as DNA, the CDR3 is TGTGCCTGGAACAAGGGACTAGCGGGAGTAGATACGCAGTATTTT.

V gene TRBV2 combines with J gene TRBJ2-1; 7 bases are shared with TRBD2. With V trimmed by 3 bases and J by 5 bases, 7 bases remained unmatched. Germline CDR1 reads SNHLY; CDR2 reads FYNNEI. The CDR3 length is 15 residues. The CDR3 bases are TGTGCCAGCAGTGAGGTGGGAGGGCGCCACAATGAGCAGTTCTTC. Its translation is CASSEVGGRHNEQFF.

This clone was picked up a small number of times. The chain carries TRBV4-3 and TRBJ2-1; 9 bases line up with TRBD2. Germline CDR1 reads LGHNA; CDR2 reads YSLEER. Trimming removed 0 bases from V and 12 bases from J; junction bases left unmatched: 12. This CDR3 comprises 16 residues. CDR3 amino acids: CASSQDHLAGRVGQFF. The CDR3 region has the DNA TGCGCCAGCAGCCAAGATCATCTAGCGGGAAGGGTAGGGCAGTTCTTC.

Details on this clone: Additional DNA sequences in this sample encode the identical CDR3. The genes are TRBV7-8 and TRBJ1-1; D gene ambiguous. The CDR3 consists of 12 residues. Germline-derived CDR1 and CDR2 are SGHVS and FQNEAQ. The V and J ends lost 2 bases and 8 bases respectively, with 9 bases between them. The CDR3 coding sequence is TGTGCCAGCAGCTTAACGGGATTCGAAGCTTTCTTT. Translated: CASSLTGFEAFF.

The chain has TRBV11-2 and TRBJ1-4; weak D call: TRBD1 (5 bases). This CDR3 spans 14 amino acids. Trimming pared 1 base from V and 8 bases from J, leaving 11 bases between. The V gene's germline CDR1 is SGHAT and CDR2 FQNNGV. CDR3 sequence: CASSLGQGGEKLFF. DNA for the CDR3: TGTGCCAGCAGCTTAGGGCAGGGAGGGGAAAAACTGTTTTTT.

This chain joins TRBV19 and TRBJ2-1; TRBD2 agrees at 11 bases. With 3 bases clipped from V and 6 bases from J, the junction kept 4 bases outside the gene matches. CDR1 is LNHDA, CDR2 SQIVND, per germline (reference sequence). The CDR3 is 15 amino acids. The CDR3 protein is CASSISGLAGNEQFF. As DNA, the CDR3 is TGTGCCAGTAGTATTTCCGGACTAGCGGGCAATGAGCAGTTCTTC.

The chain combines TRBV4-3 with TRBJ2-5, with 7 bases matching TRBD2. The CDR3 totals 15 residues. The V gene end was trimmed by 0 bases and the J gene end by 5 bases; junction bases not matched to a gene: 6. From germline, CDR1 is LGHNA and CDR2 YSLEER. CDR3 residues: CASSQEPGRSETQYF. CDR3 nucleotides: TGCGCCAGCAGCCAAGAGCCCGGGAGGTCGGAGACCCAGTACTTC.

V and J are TRBV6-5 and TRBJ2-3; weak D call: TRBD2 (6 bases). This CDR3 comprises 13 residues. In germline, CDR1 is MNHEY, CDR2 SVGAGI. V lost 8 bases to trimming and J lost 1 base, with 10 bases between them. For the CDR3, the DNA is TGTGCCAGCCGGTCGGGGGGCACAGATACGCAGTATTTT. Its protein product is CASRSGGTDTQYF.

This chain connects TRBV5-4 to TRBJ2-7; 12 bases fit TRBD2. J gave up 5 bases and V 0 bases, and 3 bases lay outside the gene matches. Germline CDR1 is SGHNT and CDR2 is YYREEE (reference sequence). CDR3 length: 15 residues. The CDR3 loop reads CASSLGTSGINEQYF. The CDR3, as DNA: TGTGCCAGCAGCTTGGGGACTAGCGGGATCAACGAGCAGTACTTC.

The chain is built from TRBV6-5 and TRBJ1-6, with D possibly matching TRBD1 (5 bases). This CDR3 has 16 amino acids. CDR1 is MNHEY, CDR2 SVGAGI, per germline. V shed 4 bases and J shed 0 bases, with 10 bases lying between them. CDR3 loop: CASSWGGSSYNSPLHF. CDR3 coding DNA: TGTGCCAGCAGTTGGGGGGGAAGCTCCTATAATTCACCCCTCCACTTT.

This clone was picked up one time. The V call is TRBV19, the J call TRBJ2-5; D possibly corresponds to TRBD2 (6 bases). V dropped 6 bases and J dropped 4 bases, with 21 bases sitting between them. The germline V gene encodes CDR1 LNHDA and CDR2 SQIVND (reference sequence). This CDR3 comprises 16 residues. CDR3 loop: CASSPGLPRGGETQYF. The DNA for the CDR3 is TGTGCCAGTAGCCCGGGACTGCCTCGCGGAGGAGAGACCCAGTACTTC. The variable domain in full, with the rest retrieved from reference TRBV19 and TRBJ2-5, is DGGITQSPKYLFRKEGQNVTLSCEQNLNHDAMYWYRQDPGQGLRLIYYSQIVNDFQKGDIAEGYSVSREKKESFPLTVTSAQKNPTAFYLCASSPGLPRGGETQYFGPGTRLLVL.